The sequence of this TCR beta chain was determined in a study of cytomegalovirus exposure and HLA in healthy donors. Study-level background: Roughly 92 million unique TCRs, all from HLA-typed donors, were included in an early release of the data. Of all 400 or so donors who were genotyped, 81% belonged to the Caucasian-associated ancestry cluster.

The germline V gene encodes CDR1 SGHTA and CDR2 FQGNSA. V shed 1 base, J shed 2 bases, and the junction held 11 bases outside the gene matches. The CDR3 has 17 residues. Overall study results and limits: Serostatus for CMV was the only available immune exposure information. The study found most TCR sequences rare, yet found some public TCRs in many donors.

The primer mix had 60 Vbeta and 13 Jbeta primers. Produced via immunoSEQ multiplex PCR; TCRdb's table is partial and in-frame only. Altogether about 210,000 clones are present, 60% to 80% being singletons, with the ten largest covering 1.8%. On this clone: Antigen: not known.

The gene calls are TRBV7-2 and TRBJ2-7; 7 bases line up with TRBD1. This TCR was sampled from a male donor in good health and CMV-seronegative. Sequences were obtained from PBMCs. CDR3: CASSLVIDRVNPYEQYF. The CDR3 DNA is TGTGCCAGCAGCTTAGTAATCGACAGGGTTAATCCCTACGAGCAGTACTTC.